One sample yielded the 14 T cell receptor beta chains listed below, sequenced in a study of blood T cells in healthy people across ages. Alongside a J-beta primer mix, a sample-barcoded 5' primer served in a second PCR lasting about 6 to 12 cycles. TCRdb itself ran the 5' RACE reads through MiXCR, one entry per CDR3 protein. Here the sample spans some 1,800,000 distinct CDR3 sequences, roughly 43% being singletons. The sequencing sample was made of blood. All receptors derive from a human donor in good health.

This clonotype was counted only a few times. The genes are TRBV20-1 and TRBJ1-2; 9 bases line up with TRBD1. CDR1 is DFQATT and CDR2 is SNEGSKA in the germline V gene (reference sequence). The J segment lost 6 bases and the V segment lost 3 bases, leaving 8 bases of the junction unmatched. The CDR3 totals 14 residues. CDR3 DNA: TGCAGTGCTAGGGGGGACAGGGAAGTGGATGGCTACACCTTC. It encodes CSARGDREVDGYTF.

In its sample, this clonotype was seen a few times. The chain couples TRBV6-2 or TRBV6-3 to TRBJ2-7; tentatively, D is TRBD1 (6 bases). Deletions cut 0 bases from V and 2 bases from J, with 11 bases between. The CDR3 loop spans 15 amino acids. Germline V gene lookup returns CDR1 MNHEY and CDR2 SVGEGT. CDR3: CASSYSTGQPYEQYF. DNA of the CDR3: TGTGCCAGCAGTTACTCGACAGGCCAACCCTACGAGCAGTACTTC.

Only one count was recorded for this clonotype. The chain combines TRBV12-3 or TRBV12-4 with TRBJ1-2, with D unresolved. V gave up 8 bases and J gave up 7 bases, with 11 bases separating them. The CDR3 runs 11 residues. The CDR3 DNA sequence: TGTGCCAGCGGGTCGGAGGGTGGCTACACCTTC. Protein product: CASGSEGGYTF.

CDR3 DNA sequence: TGCGCCAGCAGCCCTATCGACGGTAACACTGAAGCTTTCTTT. It specifies CASSPIDGNTEAFF. V usage is TRBV4-3 and J usage is TRBJ1-1, with unresolved D. Per germline, CDR1 LGHNA and CDR2 YSLEER. The CDR3 spans 14 residues. V was pared by 4 bases and J by 2 bases, with 11 bases between.

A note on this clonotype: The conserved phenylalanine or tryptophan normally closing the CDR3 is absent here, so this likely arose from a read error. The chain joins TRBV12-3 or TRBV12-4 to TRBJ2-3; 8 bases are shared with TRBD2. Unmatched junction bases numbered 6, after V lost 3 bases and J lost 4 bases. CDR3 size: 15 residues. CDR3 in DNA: TGTGCCAGCAGTTTGTCGCGGGGGGTTCCAGATACGCAGTATTCT. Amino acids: CASSLSRGVPDTQYS.

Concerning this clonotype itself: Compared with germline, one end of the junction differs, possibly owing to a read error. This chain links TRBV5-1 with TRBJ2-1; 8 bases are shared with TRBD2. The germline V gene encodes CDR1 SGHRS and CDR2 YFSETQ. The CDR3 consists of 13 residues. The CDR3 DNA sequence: TGCGCCAGCAGCTTAACTAGCGGCAATGGGCAGTTCTTC. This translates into CASSLTSGNGQFF.

The CDR3 DNA sequence: TGTGCCAGCAGCCCAACCCCTTATAACACTGAAGCTTTCTTT. It yields the protein CASSPTPYNTEAFF. The V and J genes are TRBV3-1 and TRBJ1-1; no definite D call. The ends were cut back, 4 bases at V and 2 bases at J, with 11 bases in the middle. The V gene's germline CDR1 is LGHDT and CDR2 YNNKEL (reference sequence). CDR3 length: 14 amino acids.

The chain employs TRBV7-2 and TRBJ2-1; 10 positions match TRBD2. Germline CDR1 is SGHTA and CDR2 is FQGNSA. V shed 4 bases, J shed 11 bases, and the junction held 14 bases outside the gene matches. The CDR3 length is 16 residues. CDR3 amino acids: CASSSRLAGGLGKQFF. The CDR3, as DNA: TGTGCCAGCAGCTCCCGATTAGCGGGGGGCCTTGGGAAGCAGTTCTTC.

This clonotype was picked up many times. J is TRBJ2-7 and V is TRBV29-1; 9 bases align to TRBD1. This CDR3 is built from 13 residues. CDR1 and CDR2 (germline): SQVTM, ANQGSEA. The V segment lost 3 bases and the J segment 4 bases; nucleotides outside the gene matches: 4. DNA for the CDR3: TGCAGCGTTGACGGACAGGGGTCGTACGAGCAGTACTTC. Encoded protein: CSVDGQGSYEQYF.

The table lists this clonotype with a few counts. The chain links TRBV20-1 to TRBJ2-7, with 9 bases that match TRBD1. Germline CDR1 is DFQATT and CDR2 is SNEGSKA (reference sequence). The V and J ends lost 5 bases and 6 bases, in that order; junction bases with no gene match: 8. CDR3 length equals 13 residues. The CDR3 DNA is TGCAGTGCTGTGCGGACAGGGGATGTCGAGCAGTACTTC. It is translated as CSAVRTGDVEQYF.

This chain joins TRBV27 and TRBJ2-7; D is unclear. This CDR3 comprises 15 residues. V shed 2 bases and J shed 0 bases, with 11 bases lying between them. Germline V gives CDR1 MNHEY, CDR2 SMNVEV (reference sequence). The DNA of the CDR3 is TGTGCCAGCAGTTTAAGTCCAGTTAGCTCCTACGAGCAGTACTTC. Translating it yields CASSLSPVSSYEQYF.

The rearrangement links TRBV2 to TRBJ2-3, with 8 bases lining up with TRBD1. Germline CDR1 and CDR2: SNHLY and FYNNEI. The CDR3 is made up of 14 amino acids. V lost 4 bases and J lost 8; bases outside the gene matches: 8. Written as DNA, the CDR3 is TGTGCCAGCAGTGCGGGACAGGTTAAGGGTACGCAGTATTTT. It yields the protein CASSAGQVKGTQYF.

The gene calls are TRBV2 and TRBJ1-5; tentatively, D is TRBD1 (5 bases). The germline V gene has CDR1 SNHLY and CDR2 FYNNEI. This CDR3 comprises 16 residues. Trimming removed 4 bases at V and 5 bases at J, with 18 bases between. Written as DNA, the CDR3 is TGTGCCAGCAGTGTAAGGTTGGCAGGGTGGGATCAGCCCCAGCATTTT. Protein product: CASSVRLAGWDQPQHF.

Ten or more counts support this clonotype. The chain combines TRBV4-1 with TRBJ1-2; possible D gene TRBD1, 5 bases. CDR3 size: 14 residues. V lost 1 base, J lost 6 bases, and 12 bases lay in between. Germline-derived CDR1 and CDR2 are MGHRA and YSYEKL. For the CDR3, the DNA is TGCGCCAGCAGCCAAGTAGGGAGGGGCGATGGCTACACCTTC. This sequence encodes CASSQVGRGDGYTF.